These T cell receptor beta chains were read from a single sample in a study of blood T cell repertoires in COVID-19. TCRdb's copy holds only in-frame clones and misses some; the assay was immunoSEQ multiplex PCR. This table has about 84,000 clones, around 83% appearing once. Sequencing used peripheral blood. Receptors originate from a man older than 75 with active or convalescent COVID-19. Each CDR3 is given with its conserved first and last residue.

V gene: TRBV20-1
J gene: TRBJ2-7
CDR3 protein: CSASVPSGRSEQYF

V gene: TRBV28
J gene: TRBJ2-7
CDR3 protein: CASSLPTGLGHEQYF

V gene: TRBV28
J gene: TRBJ2-7
CDR3 protein: CASSLWGRRVGREQYF

V gene: TRBV15
J gene: TRBJ2-2
CDR3 protein: CATSRGRGTSNTGELFF

V gene: TRBV16
J gene: TRBJ2-5
CDR3 protein: CASSQFLQETQYF

V gene: TRBV7-9
J gene: TRBJ1-1
CDR3 protein: CASSSQQRDGNTEAFF

V gene: TRBV19
J gene: TRBJ1-1
CDR3 protein: CASSIEGAHTEAFF

V gene: TRBV25-1
J gene: TRBJ2-3
CDR3 protein: CASRGQGGDTQYF

V gene: TRBV19
J gene: TRBJ1-5
CDR3 protein: CASSQAPGAQHF

V gene: TRBV19
J gene: TRBJ2-2
CDR3 protein: CASSRGLAGLDTGELFF

V gene: TRBV30
J gene: TRBJ2-1
CDR3 protein: CAWKPSGNFYNEQFF

V gene: TRBV6-2/TRBV6-3
J gene: TRBJ2-1
CDR3 protein: CASSLGLAVPEQFF

V gene: TRBV19
J gene: TRBJ2-2
CDR3 protein: CASLRRGATGELFF

V gene: TRBV3-1/TRBV3-2
J gene: TRBJ1-1
CDR3 protein: CASSQERQGAATEAFF

V gene: TRBV4-3
J gene: TRBJ2-1
CDR3 protein: CASSQDWGTSGRNEQFF

V gene: TRBV3-1/TRBV3-2
J gene: TRBJ1-5
CDR3 protein: CASSQGAGPTNQPQHF

V gene: TRBV29-1
J gene: TRBJ1-1
CDR3 protein: CSVEDWSPRDTEAFF

V gene: TRBV23-1
J gene: TRBJ1-2
CDR3 protein: CASSQAGSGGYTF

V gene: TRBV18
J gene: TRBJ1-2
CDR3 protein: CASSPPSRENYGYTF

V gene: TRBV24-1
J gene: TRBJ2-1
CDR3 protein: CATSGTGQGRNEQFF

V gene: TRBV10-2
J gene: TRBJ2-5
CDR3 protein: CASGVAGGRETQYF

V gene: TRBV27
J gene: TRBJ2-5
CDR3 protein: CASGTAGRETQYF